Listed below are T cell receptor beta chains from one sample, sequenced in a study of T cells after yellow fever vaccination. In TCRdb, the 5' RACE reads were re-called with MiXCR into one record per CDR3 protein. The repertoire holds about 220,000 distinct CDR3 sequences, with 2.5% to 3.5% as singletons. The material sequenced was CD4+ T cells sorted from PBMCs, taken 10 days after the yellow fever booster vaccination. The receptors stem from a man younger than 30 who received the YFV17D yellow fever vaccine. The CDR3 runs from the conserved cysteine through the conserved F or W. A D gene is named only where the DNA matches it firmly. Expanded clones are given a class, and other clones once, few, many or no size at all.

TRBJ2-5 TRBV30 TRBD2 many TGTGCCTCTTTCCTTCGGGGGGGTCAAGAGACCCAGTACTTC CASFLRGGQETQYF
TRBJ2-3 TRBV28 NA many TGTGCCAGCAGATCCGTGACAGATACGCAGTATTTT CASRSVTDTQYF
TRBJ2-5 TRBV5-1 NA few TGCGCCAGCAGCTTGGCCGTGGCAGGCCAAGAGACCCAGTACTTC CASSLAVAGQETQYF
TRBJ2-3 TRBV20-1 NA NA TGCAGTCACCTTGATAGAGGAGATACGCAGTATTTT CSHLDRGDTQYF
TRBJ1-6 TRBV4-3 NA NA TGCGCCAGCAGCCAAGATCCAGGGCGATGGGCCTCACCCCTCCACTTT CASSQDPGRWASPLHF
TRBJ1-1 TRBV20-1 NA NA TGCAGTGCTAGCCTGGGGGCTTCGAACACTGAAGCTTTCTTT CSASLGASNTEAFF
TRBJ1-1 TRBV6-5 TRBD1 few TGTGCCAGCAGTTACGGACAGGGGGTAGGAGAAGCTTTCTTT CASSYGQGVGEAFF
TRBJ2-1 TRBV7-2 TRBD2 many TGTGCCAGCAGAAGGGGGCTAGCGGGGTACAATGAGCAGTTCTTC CASRRGLAGYNEQFF
TRBJ1-2 TRBV7-2 NA NA TGTGCCAGCAGCTTGTCCAGCAACGGCTACACCTTC CASSLSSNGYTF
TRBJ1-1 TRBV11-2 TRBD1 many TGTGCCAGCAGATCATCCGGGACAGGCCCGAGTACTGAAGCTTTCTTT CASRSSGTGPSTEAFF
TRBJ2-1 TRBV4-1 NA many TGCGCCAGCAGCCAAGATCCCTCACTAGCCAATGAGCAGTTCTTC CASSQDPSLANEQFF
TRBJ2-5 TRBV6-1 TRBD1 few TGTGCCAGCAGTGAAATGGGACAGGGAGAGACCCAGTACTTC CASSEMGQGETQYF
TRBJ1-5 TRBV10-3 NA many TGTGCCATCAGTGGAGGGGCGAATCAGCCCCAGCATTTT CAISGGANQPQHF
TRBJ1-1 TRBV12-3/TRBV12-4 NA few TGTGCCAGCACCTGGGGAGGGGGGCGATTGAACACTGAAGCTTTCTTT CASTWGGGRLNTEAFF
TRBJ2-5 TRBV20-1 NA NA TGCAGTTCTGGGGTAATAGGAAACCAAGAGACCCAGTACTTC CSSGVIGNQETQYF
TRBJ1-1 TRBV6-5 TRBD1 few TGTGCCAGCGGAACGACAGGGATGAACACTGAAGCTTTCTTT CASGTTGMNTEAFF
TRBJ1-6 TRBV12-3/TRBV12-4 NA few TGTGCCAGCAGTATTCTCCCGGGACCCACGATACCCCTCCACTTT CASSILPGPTIPLHF
TRBJ1-1 TRBV6-6 TRBD1 many TGTGCCAGCAGTTACTCGAGCTCAGGGGGTAGCAACACTGAAGCTTTCTTT CASSYSSSGGSNTEAFF
TRBJ1-1 TRBV7-2 NA NA TGTGCCAGCAGCCTCACGGCGGCGGACACTGAAGCTTTCTTT CASSLTAADTEAFF
TRBJ2-4 TRBV2 NA few TGTGCCAGCAGTGAGTCGGCCAAAAACATTCAGTACTTC CASSESAKNIQYF
TRBJ2-5 TRBV5-1 TRBD2 many TGCGCCAGCAGTCGCGGTAACTCGGGGGGAATGGAGACCCAGTACTTC CASSRGNSGGMETQYF
TRBJ2-7 TRBV19 NA NA TGTGCCAGTAGGAAGGAGGGCGCACCCTACGAGCAGTACTTC CASRKEGAPYEQYF
TRBJ1-2 TRBV25-1 NA NA TGTGCCGCCGAACAAGGGATGTATGGCTACACCTTC CAAEQGMYGYTF
TRBJ1-2 TRBV18 NA few TGTGCCAGCTCGAGGGGTCAGGATGATGGCTACACCTTC CASSRGQDDGYTF
TRBJ1-2 TRBV12-3/TRBV12-4 NA many TGTGCCAGCACCGGAACTGGCTTTTTTGGCTACACCTTC CASTGTGFFGYTF
TRBJ2-4 TRBV18 TRBD2 NA TGTGCCAGCTCAAGACTCCTAGCGGGGCCCTGGGAAAACATTCAGTACTTC CASSRLLAGPWENIQYF
TRBJ1-4 TRBV11-2 NA many TGTGCCAGCAGCGCCCGGCGGAATGAAAAACTGTTTTTT CASSARRNEKLFF
TRBJ2-5 TRBV12-3/TRBV12-4 NA many TGTGCCAGCAGTTTTCGGGGGACCGAAGAGACCCAGTACTTC CASSFRGTEETQYF
TRBJ1-1 TRBV5-1 TRBD1 many TGCGCCAGCAGCTTCTATGGGACAGGGGCCGCTTTCTTT CASSFYGTGAAFF
TRBJ1-5 TRBV21-1 NA many TGTGCCAGCAGCAGGGACAGGGGGAACGGTCAGCCCCAGCATTTT CASSRDRGNGQPQHF
TRBJ1-2 TRBV10-1 TRBD1 few TGCGCCAGCAACCCGGACAGGGACTATGGCTACACCTTC CASNPDRDYGYTF
TRBJ2-2 TRBV24-1 NA many TGTGCCACCAGTGACCCGGGGGTGAGCACCGGGGAGCTGTTTTTT CATSDPGVSTGELFF
TRBJ2-2 TRBV4-3 TRBD2 few TGCGCCAGCAGCCAAGAGATGGGCAAGCGGGGAACCGGGGAGCTGTTTTTT CASSQEMGKRGTGELFF
TRBJ2-2 TRBV3-1 NA NA TGTGCCAGCAGCCAATTAGGCACCGGGGAGCTGTTTTTT CASSQLGTGELFF
TRBJ2-1 TRBV7-3 NA few TGTGCCAGCAGCCCTTCTGCGGGGGCCGGTGAGCAGTTCTTC CASSPSAGAGEQFF
TRBJ2-3 TRBV3-1 NA few TGTGCCAGCAGCCAAGTTGGGGTAGCAGATACGCAGTATTTT CASSQVGVADTQYF
TRBJ2-7 TRBV5-6 TRBD1 many TGTGCCAGCAGCTTACCAACGGGACAGGGTAACGAGCAGTACTTC CASSLPTGQGNEQYF
TRBJ1-6 TRBV5-5 NA many TGTGCCAGCAGCCTGACAGGAGTTTCGGGCCCCCTCCACTTT CASSLTGVSGPLHF
TRBJ2-1 TRBV9 NA few TGTGCCAGCAGCGTAGCTGACAGTTCCTACAATGAGCAGTTCTTC CASSVADSSYNEQFF
TRBJ2-7 TRBV7-2 TRBD2 few TGTGCCAGCAGTTTAGCGGGTCCCTCGTCTCTCGAGCAGTACTTC CASSLAGPSSLEQYF
TRBJ2-7 TRBV24-1 NA NA TGTGCCACCAGTGACCAACATTGTGCGGGCGTTACGTACGAGCAGTACTTC CATSDQHCAGVTYEQYF
TRBJ2-3 TRBV7-2 NA many TGTGCCAGCAGCTCCGGACTAGAAGGGGGTACGCAGTATTTT CASSSGLEGGTQYF
TRBJ2-7 TRBV5-6 NA many TGTGCCAGCAGCTCTACCGGGACACCATACGAGCAGTACTTC CASSSTGTPYEQYF
TRBJ2-2 TRBV12-3/TRBV12-4 NA many TGTGCCAGCAGTCGGAGGCCAAACACCGGGGAGCTGTTTTTT CASSRRPNTGELFF
TRBJ1-1 TRBV20-1 NA many TGCAGTGCCAGCCGAGGGGGGATGAACACTGAAGCTTTCTTT CSASRGGMNTEAFF
TRBJ2-5 TRBV21-1 NA NA TGTGCCAGCAGCAAAAGGGACAGGGTAGAGACCCAGTACTTC CASSKRDRVETQYF
TRBJ2-7 TRBV20-1 NA many TGCAGTGCTAGAGTCGAGGGGGCGGGAGAGCAGTACTTC CSARVEGAGEQYF
TRBJ2-1 TRBV6-5 TRBD2 many TGTGCCAGCAGTGAGGCCCGGGGGGGCGCCTACAATGAGCAGTTCTTC CASSEARGGAYNEQFF
TRBJ1-2 TRBV7-2 NA few TGTGCCAGCAGCTTAGCGCCCGCCGAGGGGGGGTATGGCTACACCTTC CASSLAPAEGGYGYTF